This T cell receptor (beta chain) was sequenced in a study of shared clonotypes between healthy human individuals. In germline, CDR1 is KGHSH, CDR2 LQKENI. V was shortened by 2 bases and J by 4 bases, with 8 bases between the two germline ends. The CDR3 length is 13 residues. Division of CD4+ cells produced a CD45RA+ naive subset and a CD45RA-negative memory subset. Regarding the study as a whole: Clonotypes shared by all four donors outscored non-shared clonotypes in generation probability.

Generated by immunoSEQ multiplex PCR, the TCRdb table keeps only in-frame clones and is missing some. In the table there are some 500,000 clones, around 96% of which are singletons. A remark on this clone: Its antigen is not known.

The chain recombines TRBV18 with TRBJ1-2; no clear D gene. Input material: naive CD4+ T cells sorted from blood. Subset reported: CD45RA+ positively selected. The sequence came from a woman aged 30 to 39 in good health. The CDR3 is CASSPRPVYGYTF. The DNA for the CDR3 is TGTGCCAGCTCACCAAGGCCTGTCTATGGCTACACCTTC.